This is a list of T cell receptor beta chains from one sample in a study of regulatory T cells in long-lasting Graves disease. TCRdb analysed the multiplex PCR reads with MiXCR anew, one entry per CDR3 protein. Among some 410,000 distinct CDR3 sequences listed, about 17% were seen once. These data also formed part of another study, on T cells in Graves' hyperthyroidism and ophthalmopathy.

The specimen was peripheral blood mononuclear cells (PBMCs), collected at new diagnosis, from a patient treated with antithyroid drugs. These receptors were obtained from a woman younger than 45 with Graves disease. Each CDR3 is given with its conserved first and last residue. The order of the fields is clone size, J gene, D gene, V gene, CDR3 protein, CDR3 DNA. D genes are given only for firm matches. A row's size may be missing; if present it is once, few, many or a size class.

few	TRBJ1-2	TRBD1	TRBV9	CASSVDRQGSGHGYTF	TGTGCCAGCAGCGTGGATAGACAGGGTTCAGGTCATGGCTACACCTTC
many	TRBJ2-7	-	TRBV3-1	CASRGTASYEQYF	TGTGCCAGCAGGGGGACGGCATCCTACGAGCAGTACTTC
many	TRBJ2-7	TRBD2	TRBV7-8	CASSSLLAGGIHEQYF	TGTGCCAGCAGCTCCTTACTAGCGGGAGGAATCCACGAGCAGTACTTC
many	TRBJ2-5	-	TRBV6-2/TRBV6-3	CASSYFTRETQYF	TGTGCCAGCAGTTACTTCACTCGGGAGACCCAGTACTTC
many	TRBJ2-5	-	TRBV29-1	CSVHREETQYF	TGCAGCGTTCATAGGGAAGAGACCCAGTACTTC
many	TRBJ2-7	TRBD2	TRBV12-3/TRBV12-4	CASSLPFGGSPHEQYF	TGTGCCAGCAGTCTCCCGTTTGGCGGGAGCCCCCACGAGCAGTACTTC
few	TRBJ1-4	TRBD1	TRBV3-1	CASSFRQGQEKLFF	TGTGCCAGCAGCTTTCGACAGGGGCAGGAAAAACTGTTTTTT
-	TRBJ1-2	TRBD1	TRBV6-2/TRBV6-3	CASSDFMGQGSYGYTF	TGTGCCAGCAGTGATTTTATGGGACAGGGATCTTATGGCTACACCTTC
many	TRBJ2-1	TRBD2	TRBV2	CASRFAPGTSAYNEQFF	TGTGCCAGCAGGTTCGCACCCGGGACTAGCGCCTACAATGAGCAGTTCTTC
-	TRBJ1-2	-	TRBV18	CASSPKDRTNYGSTF	TGTGCCAGCTCACCAAAAGACAGAACTAACTATGGCTCCACCTTC
few	TRBJ2-4	-	TRBV20-1	CSALPPTKNIQYF	TGCAGTGCCCTCCCCCCGACTAAAAACATTCAGTACTTC
-	TRBJ2-7	TRBD2	TRBV18	CASSRPGLAGEYSYEQYF	TGTGCCAGCTCACGACCGGGACTAGCGGGAGAGTATAGCTACGAGCAGTACTTC
-	TRBJ1-5	-	TRBV6-2/TRBV6-3	CASSYGGMQRNQPQHF	TGTGCCAGCAGTTACGGGGGTATGCAGCGCAATCAGCCCCAGCATTTT
-	TRBJ2-1	-	TRBV7-3	CASSLNPAARRISYNEQFF	TGTGCCAGCAGCTTAAATCCAGCGGCTCGCCGTATCTCCTACAATGAGCAGTTCTTC
-	TRBJ1-1	-	TRBV15	CATSRPAALGEAFF	TGTGCCACCAGCAGACCTGCTGCCCTGGGGGAAGCTTTCTTT
many	TRBJ1-4	-	TRBV20-1	CSARDQQGGEKLFF	TGCAGTGCTAGAGATCAACAGGGTGGGGAAAAACTGTTTTTT
many	TRBJ2-1	-	TRBV28	CASSPPRVRFYNEQFF	TGTGCCAGCAGTCCCCCGAGGGTTAGATTCTACAATGAGCAGTTCTTC
many	TRBJ2-7	-	TRBV12-3/TRBV12-4	CASRVEYEQYF	TGTGCCAGCAGGGTTGAATACGAGCAGTACTTC
few	TRBJ1-5	TRBD1	TRBV7-9	CASSLGTGANQPQHF	TGTGCCAGCAGCTTAGGGACAGGGGCTAATCAGCCCCAGCATTTT
many	TRBJ2-5	-	TRBV20-1	CSAPLGARETQYF	TGCAGCGCCCCACTGGGAGCCCGAGAGACCCAGTACTTC
many	TRBJ2-1	TRBD1	TRBV3-1	CASHPTGQGIREQFF	TGTGCCAGTCACCCAACGGGACAGGGGATTCGTGAGCAGTTCTTC
many	TRBJ2-7	-	TRBV7-9	CASQDSLFAGEQYF	TGTGCCAGCCAGGACAGTCTCTTCGCGGGGGAGCAGTACTTC
-	TRBJ1-5	-	TRBV20-1	CSATPGGWQPQHF	TGCAGTGCTACCCCGGGAGGGTGGCAGCCCCAGCATTTT
many	TRBJ2-7	-	TRBV28	CASSTGAYEQYF	TGTGCCAGCAGTACTGGCGCCTACGAGCAGTACTTC
few	TRBJ2-2	TRBD1	TRBV28	CASTVRDRGAGELFF	TGTGCCAGCACCGTCAGGGACAGGGGCGCCGGGGAGCTGTTTTTT
many	TRBJ2-5	TRBD1	TRBV12-3/TRBV12-4	CASSEASGGEETQYF	TGTGCCAGCAGCGAAGCCTCAGGGGGCGAAGAGACCCAGTACTTC
-	TRBJ1-2	-	TRBV7-3	CASSLTVGGAYGYTF	TGTGCCAGCAGCTTAACCGTCGGGGGCGCCTATGGCTACACCTTC
many	TRBJ2-1	-	TRBV10-1	CASSLTRFGNEQFF	TGCGCCAGCAGTTTGACTAGATTCGGCAATGAGCAGTTCTTC
many	TRBJ2-1	-	TRBV7-2	CASSRQGARYNEQFF	TGTGCCAGCAGCCGCCAGGGTGCGAGGTACAATGAGCAGTTCTTC
few	TRBJ2-1	TRBD2	TRBV7-2	CASSLGLHAHEQFF	TGTGCCAGCAGCTTGGGACTACATGCCCATGAGCAGTTCTTC
many	TRBJ2-1	TRBD2	TRBV6-2/TRBV6-3	CASSYGTSGYNEQFF	TGTGCCAGCAGCTACGGGACTAGCGGATACAATGAGCAGTTCTTC
-	TRBJ2-2	TRBD2	TRBV19	CASSIGWRELTGELFF	TGTGCCAGTAGTATCGGGTGGCGGGAGCTCACCGGGGAGCTGTTTTTT
few	TRBJ2-2	TRBD2	TRBV4-1	CASSPRTSGSDTGELFF	TGTGCCAGCAGCCCCAGGACTAGCGGGAGTGACACCGGGGAGCTGTTTTTT
many	TRBJ1-1	-	TRBV4-1	CASSHNDAEAFF	TGCGCCAGCAGCCACAACGACGCTGAAGCTTTCTTT
many	TRBJ1-1	TRBD1	TRBV5-1	CASSFRDRRNTEAFF	TGCGCCAGCAGCTTCCGGGACAGAAGGAACACTGAAGCTTTCTTT
-	TRBJ1-2	-	TRBV3-1	CASSPEYLYGYTF	TGTGCCAGCAGCCCAGAGTACCTCTATGGCTACACCTTC
-	TRBJ2-1	TRBD1	TRBV29-1	CTLKDRGINEQFF	TGCACCCTTAAGGACAGGGGTATCAATGAGCAGTTCTTC
-	TRBJ2-3	-	TRBV20-1	CSAREEGTDTQYF	TGCAGTGCTAGAGAGGAGGGTACAGATACGCAGTATTTT
many	TRBJ2-4	-	TRBV28	CANQDSLTNIQYF	TGTGCCAACCAGGACAGTTTAACAAACATTCAGTACTTC
many	TRBJ2-1	-	TRBV6-2/TRBV6-3	CASSYSTFPGSEQFF	TGTGCCAGCAGTTACTCGACTTTCCCGGGGAGTGAGCAGTTCTTC
-	TRBJ2-7	-	TRBV28	CASSLSIGRPSSYEQYF	TGTGCCAGCAGTTTATCGATCGGACGGCCGAGCTCCTACGAGCAGTACTTC
many	TRBJ1-5	-	TRBV5-1	CASSLDTGEHQPQHF	TGTGCCAGCAGCTTGGATACGGGAGAGCATCAGCCCCAGCATTTT
many	TRBJ2-7	-	TRBV2	CASSDIGGASYEQYF	TGTGCCAGCAGTGACATCGGGGGAGCATCCTACGAGCAGTACTTC
many	TRBJ2-7	TRBD1	TRBV28	CASSFSYGTDSYEQYF	TGTGCCAGCAGTTTTTCTTATGGGACAGATTCCTACGAGCAGTACTTC
many	TRBJ2-7	TRBD2	TRBV11-2	CASSARLAGGQYEQYF	TGTGCCAGCAGCGCCCGACTAGCGGGAGGCCAATACGAGCAGTACTTC
many	TRBJ2-1	-	TRBV3-1	CASSQAPAESISYNEQFF	TGTGCCAGCAGCCAAGCCCCGGCAGAGTCAATCTCCTACAATGAGCAGTTCTTC
many	TRBJ2-3	TRBD1	TRBV2	CASRPRTGEVDTQYF	TGTGCCAGCAGACCAAGGACAGGGGAGGTAGATACGCAGTATTTT
-	TRBJ2-7	-	TRBV6-2/TRBV6-3	CTSSNVYEQYF	TGTACCAGCAGTAACGTTTACGAGCAGTACTTC